This T cell receptor (beta chain) was recovered during a study of cytomegalovirus exposure and HLA in healthy donors listed by TCRdb under 2017. Notes on the research overall: According to an earlier analysis of 587 of the donors, about 179 million T cells yielded roughly 100 million unique TCR beta sequences and around 280 Gb of sequence data. Every discovery cohort repertoire had been produced on one sequencing platform. To decide whether each TCR beta V gene segment behaved as functional or pseudogenic, an earlier analysis of approximately 600 of the donors relied on high-throughput TCR beta sequencing. Donor age, sex, ethnicity and CMV serostatus were collected together with the repertoire data. The study aimed to test whether signatures of past pathogen exposure could be identified by cataloging public T cell receptors. An early release covering just under 650 HLA-typed donors comprised approximately 300 gigabases of sequencing data and some 79 million unique TCR sequences. A later analysis re-examined previously published TCR beta repertoires from 600 to 700 donors and added high-resolution HLA genotyping to investigate patterns of TCR occurrence. Of the 398 genotyped donors, 81% fell in the genetic ancestry cluster associated with self-reported Caucasian donors. Across approximately 400 genotyped donors of the cohort, an average of roughly 200,000 unique TCR beta nucleotide sequences per donor were sequenced, and roughly a sixth of those sequences were non-productive. To predict cytomegalovirus infection status, the study brought together high-throughput TCR immunosequencing, statistical association of individual TCRs with disease status, and machine learning. Rather than drawing on any new phenotypic data, the later analysis identified candidate immune exposures from TCR beta sequences and the way those sequences occurred across donors. Typing coverage varied by locus: roughly 629-640 donors for A, B, C, DRB1 and DQB1; 500 to 550 for DQA1; over 600 for DPA1; some 470 for DPB1. Using immunosequencing, the study profiled T cell repertoires from 500 to 800 subjects and related those repertoires to cytomegalovirus serostatus. Because of strong linkage in the cohort, roughly five DR-DQ haplotypes were treated as single units for association and clustering. Genome-wide SNP genotypes for about 55% of the roughly 670 donors were used in a later genetic analysis, which treated that subset as a discovery cohort. Class I and class II HLA loci were covered by the typing at four-digit resolution. A separate validation cohort of roughly 130 different subjects was used in addition to the approximately 610-subject first cohort. The research as a whole found: Compared with equally common non-associated chains, HLA-associated TCR beta chains in a later analysis were more clonally expanded and had lower generation probabilities. In a later analysis, several top co-occurrence clusters were reported to appear linked to parvovirus B19, influenza, CMV and Epstein-Barr virus. According to a later analysis, TCR association rates differed among HLA loci, with DRB1 alleles showing the most associated TCRs and HLA-C alleles showing the fewest. This cohort had only TCR beta chains sequenced, and the lack of alpha or paired-chain data limited which features could be detected. A group of highly shared sequence variants was considered likely to be a technical artifact of the sequencing pipeline. According to a later analysis, most CMV-associated TCR beta chains appeared to be HLA-restricted, and the HLA associations seemed to be driven largely by CMV exposure. The classifier was reported to diagnose cytomegalovirus status with high specificity and sensitivity in both the original and validation cohorts. In a later genetic analysis, a missense DCLRE1C variant was associated with V-gene and J-gene trimming of TCR beta chains, and the association was replicated in an independent cohort. A further reported finding was that TCR beta sequences accurately predicted the HLA-A and HLA-B alleles for most subjects in the first cohort. When HLA alleles, especially DR and DQ, strongly co-occurred, attributing TCR associations to individual alleles was difficult. A later genetic analysis reported fewer N-insertions in productive TCRs among donors in an Asian-associated ancestry cluster than the roughly 700-donor mean. The study gave a list of about 170 TCR beta chains associated with cytomegalovirus. The presence/absence analyses assumed that sequencing depth was roughly uniform across donors, and that assumption may not be true. Linkage disequilibrium might explain the correlated functional status among segregating V segments, but an unknown experimental factor could not be excluded. In vitro tests confirmed that a few of the cytomegalovirus-associated TCR beta chains recognize cytomegalovirus antigens. Fewer than 20 rarely observed V segments, including chromosome 9 orphons, were excluded from the earlier analysis of several hundred of the donors because counts were too low. Most TCR sequences were observed very rarely across donors, whereas some public TCRs were present in many individuals. Broadly in line with IMGT annotations, most TCR beta V segments showed up in productive rearrangements about 87% or about 30% of the time in an earlier analysis of 450 to 750 of the donors. The only immune exposure information available for the cohort was CMV serostatus. Because HLA typing was unavailable for some donors at each locus, only the typed subset was used in association tests. Specific HLA alleles were associated with more than 15,000 TCR beta sequences at a false discovery rate of 0.05 in a later analysis. According to the authors, the approach could potentially be generalized to other disease states and immunological phenotypes. Some IMGT-functional V segments, including TRBV6-2 and TRBV6-3, could not be distinguished by the 87-base-pair reads and were therefore excluded.

The cohort comprised approximately 700 healthy bone marrow donors. Cohort members were all nominally healthy when sampled, although unrecorded immune exposures were likely present. The donor tested CMV seropositive, placing the donor among the 310 or so seropositive members of the cohort. A peripheral blood sample was collected from each donor, and TCR beta sequencing was performed on peripheral blood mononuclear cells. The Qiagen DNeasy Blood Extraction Kit was used to extract genomic DNA from the blood cell samples. V was cut back by 3 bases and J by 6 bases, leaving a gap of 12 bases between them. CDR1 is given as SGHAT and CDR2 as FQNNGV, both from the germline V gene. Counted from cysteine to phenylalanine, this CDR3 has 13 amino acids. Only the CDR3 DNA stays, 39 bases, in frame from base 1. A word on this clone: Its antigen has not been determined. There are no base qualities to consult, and no much larger clone falls within one base.

The method behind the library was the immunoSEQ multiplex PCR assay. For the multiplex PCR, a mixture combining 60 forward primers for TCR Vbeta segments and 13 reverse primers for TCR Jbeta segments was used. The CDR3 region of rearranged TCR beta genes was amplified from genomic DNA with a multiplex PCR assay. On the Illumina HiSeq System, the amplified TCR beta libraries were sequenced as 87-base-pair reads. As for how the authors treated the data: A later analysis counted about 80 million unique TCR beta chains across the 640 or so repertoires, and roughly 10 million of these chains were shared by at least two donors. Raw reads were error-corrected and collapsed into unique sequences by a nearest-neighbor algorithm in which closely related sequences were merged to remove PCR and sequencing errors. CDR3 sequences were aligned to IMGT reference sequences to assign V, D and J gene segments. For a sequence to be retained, a match of at least six nucleotides was required to both a V gene segment and a J gene segment. Rearrangements were classified as productive when the CDR3 lacked stop codons and remained in frame with V and J, and all other rearrangements were classified as non-productive. CDR3 was defined by IMGT convention, running from the second conserved V-encoded cysteine to the conserved J-encoded phenylalanine. Sequences without an unambiguous match to a single V gene segment were excluded from the earlier analysis of 500 to 700 of the donors. In an earlier analysis of several hundred of the donors, V segments were called functional above 56.7% productive rearrangements and were called segregating when the between-donor standard deviation exceeded 5%. A statistical classification framework was built for diagnosing cytomegalovirus status from the catalog of TCR beta chain sequences. V and J gene assignment, in a later analysis, came from comparing TCR nucleotide sequences with IMGT/GENE-DB human TR gene sequences. A later analysis assigned CDR3 sequences and most-parsimonious VDJ recombination scenarios with the TCRdist pipeline. In a later analysis, each TCR beta chain was defined by its CDR3 amino acid sequence together with its V-gene family, and reads lacking a unique V-gene family were excluded. As a way to deal with suspected cross-contamination and a sequencing artifact, a later analysis dropped under 600 nucleotide sequences that were highly shared and had low generation probability. In a later analysis, a clonal expansion index for each public chain was calculated from normalized within-repertoire ranks of inferred template counts. Generation probabilities in a later analysis came from a VDJ recombination model fitted to out-of-frame rearrangements, and those results were checked against IGoR. In a later analysis, hypergeometric tests were used to score TCR-TCR, TCR-HLA and TCR-CMV co-occurrence, with a repertoire-size bias correction applied to TCR pairs. False discovery rates were estimated in a later analysis by permuting HLA or CMV assignments 20 times. In a later analysis, co-occurring TCRs were grouped using DBSCAN, with TCRdist sequence similarity added in when clustering inside HLA-allele-positive subsets. Repertoires with fewer than 30,000 or more than 120,000 public chains, plus five repertoires with anomalous nucleotide sharing, were excluded from co-occurrence clustering. TCRdb holds this immuneACCESS table with in-frame rearrangements only. Some clones are missing; in checked studies, unresolved V genes explain under half, and the rest has no known cause. The V and J calls and clone size were taken over from that table, and D and trimming were inferred from the DNA. The sample data list around 140,000 clones, and over 65% of these were observed just once. The top ten clonotypes cover under 2% of the sample.

Recombination connected TRBV11-2 to TRBJ2-7; the D gene is perhaps TRBD2, on 6 matching bases. Sequences were obtained from PBMCs. This receptor was obtained from a female donor in good health and CMV-seropositive. The nucleotide sequence reads as follows: TGTGCCAGCAGCTTCACGGGGGTAAGCGAGCAGTACTTC. Its translation reads: CASSFTGVSEQYF.